Described below is a single T cell receptor beta chain sequence and its context. This sample was taken from a study of technical replicates of blood from several donors. The trim removed 4 bases at V and 9 bases at J, leaving 9 bases unmatched. CDR1 is SGHNT, CDR2 YYREEE, per germline (reference sequence). The CDR3 has 15 amino acids. TCRdb's copy holds only in-frame clones and misses some; the assay was immunoSEQ multiplex PCR. The sample lists 85,000 to 100,000 clones, 95% occurring once. The origin of this receptor is a human donor in good health. The rearrangement links TRBV5-4 to TRBJ2-1; TRBD2 matches 11 bases. The specimen sequenced was T cells isolated from PBMCs. This CDR3 is CASSQDASGGLEQFF. In nucleotides, the CDR3 is TGTGCCAGCAGCCAAGATGCTAGCGGGGGGCTTGAGCAGTTCTTC.